A selection of T cell receptor beta chains follows, all from one sample in a study of beta chain features in type 1 diabetes. Assay used: immunoSEQ multiplex PCR; TCRdb lists only in-frame clones, some missing. The sample lists under 950,000 clones; 17% were seen once. The sequenced sample was naive CD4+ T cells from blood. These receptors all come from a woman under 30 in good health. CDR3s include the opening cysteine and the closing phenylalanine or tryptophan. The order of the fields is J gene, V gene, D gene, clone size, CDR3 DNA, CDR3 protein. The D gene is left open where the match is weak. Only some rows state a clone size, as once, few, many or a class for expanded clones.

J: TRBJ1-1; V: TRBV7-2; D: TRBD1; size: few; DNA: TGTGCCAGCAGCTTAGCGACAGGGCGCTTTCGAGGGACTGAAGCTTTCTTT; CDR3: CASSLATGRFRGTEAFF
J: TRBJ2-5; V: TRBV10-3; D: .; size: many; DNA: TGTGCCATCGGCGGGACGGAAGAGACCCAGTACTTC; CDR3: CAIGGTEETQYF
J: TRBJ2-1; V: TRBV7-9; D: TRBD1; size: .; DNA: TGTGCCAGCAGCTTAACCGGGACAGGGGGCAATGAGCAGTTCTTC; CDR3: CASSLTGTGGNEQFF
J: TRBJ2-3; V: TRBV6-1; D: .; size: .; DNA: TGTGCCAGCAGTGAATTTGACAGCACAGATACGCAGTATTTT; CDR3: CASSEFDSTDTQYF
J: TRBJ1-1; V: TRBV7-9; D: .; size: few; DNA: TGTGCCAGCACCCTTGGCGCGGCGAGGGAAGCTTTCTTT; CDR3: CASTLGAAREAFF
J: TRBJ1-4; V: TRBV9; D: .; size: few; DNA: TGTGCCAGCAGCGTAGAGGGCAGGGGAGGCGAAAAACTGTTTTTT; CDR3: CASSVEGRGGEKLFF
J: TRBJ2-3; V: TRBV6-5; D: .; size: few; DNA: TGTGCCAGCAGTTACTCGGTCCACTTATTAAATACGCAGTATTTT; CDR3: CASSYSVHLLNTQYF
J: TRBJ1-1; V: TRBV6-5; D: TRBD1; size: .; DNA: TGTGCCATCAGTGAGCTTCAGGGGGACACTGAAGCTTTCTTT; CDR3: CAISELQGDTEAFF
J: TRBJ2-5; V: TRBV9; D: TRBD2; size: few; DNA: TGTGCCAGCAGCGTGTATGCAGGGAGCGGGGTTCAAGAGACCCAGTACTTC; CDR3: CASSVYAGSGVQETQYF
J: TRBJ1-5; V: TRBV18; D: TRBD1; size: few; DNA: TGTGCCAGCTCATCCAGGGGGCCAAGCAATCAGCCCCAGCATTTT; CDR3: CASSSRGPSNQPQHF
J: TRBJ2-7; V: TRBV6-5; D: .; size: few; DNA: TGTGCCAGCAGTTCACAATACGAGCAGTACTTC; CDR3: CASSSQYEQYF
J: TRBJ2-7; V: TRBV11-2; D: .; size: .; DNA: TGTGCCAGCAGCTCGCAGGGGGGGAGCTCCTACGAGCAGTACTTC; CDR3: CASSSQGGSSYEQYF
J: TRBJ1-5; V: TRBV2; D: .; size: .; DNA: TGTGCCAGCAGTGACAGGAGCAATCAGCCCCAGCATTTT; CDR3: CASSDRSNQPQHF
J: TRBJ2-5; V: TRBV28; D: .; size: .; DNA: TGTGCCAGCAGTTTAGGCAGGGAAGAGACCCAGTACTTC; CDR3: CASSLGREETQYF
J: TRBJ2-7; V: TRBV29-1; D: TRBD2; size: .; DNA: TGCAGCGTTGGGACTAGCGGGAGTCCTAACGAGCAGTACTTC; CDR3: CSVGTSGSPNEQYF
J: TRBJ2-7; V: TRBV10-3; D: .; size: few; DNA: TGTGCCATCAGTGAGTCGGGGGGACAACCCTACGAGCAGTACTTC; CDR3: CAISESGGQPYEQYF
J: TRBJ2-5; V: TRBV10-2; D: .; size: few; DNA: TGCGCCAGCAGTGCGATTGGTCGACAAGAGACCCAGTACTTC; CDR3: CASSAIGRQETQYF
J: TRBJ2-1; V: TRBV5-4; D: .; size: .; DNA: TGTGCCAGCAGCTTGGTGGGAGACTACAATGAGCAGTTCTTC; CDR3: CASSLVGDYNEQFF
J: TRBJ2-2; V: TRBV4-3; D: .; size: .; DNA: TGCGCCAGCAGCCAAGGAGAAGACACCGGGGAGCTGTTTTTT; CDR3: CASSQGEDTGELFF
J: TRBJ2-7; V: TRBV10-3; D: TRBD2; size: .; DNA: TGTGCCATCACGGCGGGAGGGCCAGGCGAGCAGTACTTC; CDR3: CAITAGGPGEQYF
J: TRBJ1-2; V: TRBV19; D: TRBD1; size: few; DNA: TGTGCCAGTAGTATTCCCGACAGGGTCTATGGCTACACCTTC; CDR3: CASSIPDRVYGYTF
J: TRBJ1-2; V: TRBV20-1; D: .; size: .; DNA: TGCAGTGCAAAGGACTATGGCTACACCTTC; CDR3: CSAKDYGYTF